The clone carrying this TCR beta chain was observed a handful of times. Antigen unknown. The data belong to a study of T-cell memory formation after mild COVID-19. The overall study: Largely donor-specific TCR clusters were found. Broader study findings: Researchers found some responding clones in pre-infection memory, a sign that cross-reactive memory joined.

MiXCR, run by TCRdb on the 5' RACE reads, gives a single entry per CDR3 protein. Altogether a few hundred thousand distinct CDR3 sequences are present, around 25% being singletons, with the ten largest covering about 12%. This CDR3 has 15 amino acids. Germline CDR1 reads MGHRA; CDR2 reads YSYEKL. Trimming removed 2 bases from V and 3 bases from J, with 14 bases in between. The TCR was taken from an adult woman who had mild COVID-19 (a few samples of this study predate the infection). Cell type and time point are not known. V usage is TRBV4-1 and J usage is TRBJ2-7; possibly TRBD2 for D (6 bases). Material: PBMCs or a T cell subset sorted from them (not recorded which). CDR3 coding DNA: TGCGCCAGCAGCCAACCGGGACTGGGAAACTACGAGCAGTACTTC. Translated: CASSQPGLGNYEQYF.